Shown below are 22 T cell receptor beta chains from a single sample sequenced in a study of blood T cell repertoires in COVID-19 (dated by TCRdb to the early 2020s). Libraries were built with the immunoSEQ multiplex PCR assay. This is the immuneACCESS table as TCRdb keeps it, with only in-frame sequences that have V and J called. A part of the clones is gone; compared with another copy, unresolved V genes explain less than half, and the rest is unexplained. The sample yields about 240,000 clones; roughly 90% were counted once. The ten most abundant clones make up 7.2% of the sample. The sequencing input was peripheral blood. The receptors come from a man aged 55 to 69 who had recovered from COVID-19.

The genes are TRBV6-4 and TRBJ2-7, with D uncertain. Trimming removed 5 bases at V and 6 bases at J, with 14 bases between. The CDR3 runs to 13 residues. Germline V lookup: CDR1 MRHNA, CDR2 SNTAGT. The CDR3 nucleotides read TGTGCCAGCAGTTATGATACGGGTGCCGAGCAGTACTTC. Its protein is CASSYDTGAEQYF.

V usage is TRBV2 and J usage is TRBJ1-5; TRBD1 aligns across 7 bases. V shed 5 bases and J 4 bases; nucleotides not matched to a gene: 2. Germline CDR1 and CDR2: SNHLY and FYNNEI. The CDR3 runs to 13 residues. CDR3 in DNA: TGTGCCAGCAGTCAACAGGGGAATCAGCCCCAGCATTTT. It yields the protein CASSQQGNQPQHF.

The chain has TRBV11-1 and TRBJ2-7; 9 nucleotides line up with TRBD1. CDR3 length equals 14 residues. The V segment lost 6 bases and the J segment 7 bases; nucleotides outside the gene matches: 10. Germline-derived CDR1 and CDR2 are SGHAT and FQDESV (reference sequence). The CDR3 here is CASRRDPGQGEQYV. CDR3 sequence (DNA): TGTGCCAGCAGACGTGATCCGGGACAGGGTGAGCAGTACGTC.

The chain joins TRBV7-9 to TRBJ2-3; 8 bases are shared with TRBD2. The CDR3 sequence is 16 residues long. J gave up 5 bases and V 1 base, and 8 bases lay outside the gene matches. Germline V gene lookup returns CDR1 SEHNR and CDR2 FQNEAQ (reference sequence). The CDR3 sequence is CASSLVSGGPVDTQYF. The DNA for the CDR3 is TGTGCCAGCAGCTTAGTTTCGGGGGGGCCTGTAGATACGCAGTATTTT.

This chain uses TRBV5-4 with TRBJ2-1; tentative D call: TRBD2 (7 bases). Germline CDR1 and CDR2: SGHNT and YYREEE (reference sequence). The CDR3 runs 18 residues. The V end was cut by 4 bases, the J end by 5 bases, with 25 bases between. The CDR3 loop is CASSPSLGGAIGNNEQFF. CDR3 in DNA: TGTGCCAGCAGCCCCTCTCTAGGGGGGGCCATAGGCAACAATGAGCAGTTCTTC.

This rearrangement joins TRBV5-5 to TRBJ2-3; the D is unclear. V lost 0 bases and J lost 6, with 8 bases in between. This CDR3 has 13 residues. Germline V gene lookup returns CDR1 SGHKS and CDR2 YYEKEE (reference sequence). The CDR3 loop is CASSLAGMDTQYF. CDR3 DNA sequence: TGTGCCAGCAGCTTGGCAGGTATGGATACGCAGTATTTT. Combining the CDR3 with reference TRBV5-5 and TRBJ2-3 gives the whole variable domain DAGVTQSPTHLIKTRGQQVTLRCSPISGHKSVSWYQQVLGQGPQFIFQYYEKEERGRGNFPDRFSARQFPNYSSELNVNALLLGDSALYLCASSLAGMDTQYFGPGTRLTVL.

V and J are TRBV3-1 (or the pseudogene TRBV3-2) and TRBJ1-3; D gene unclear. Germline CDR1 reads LGHDT; CDR2 reads YNNKEL (reference sequence). This CDR3 contains 14 residues. V gave up 4 bases and J gave up 0 bases, with 7 bases separating them. CDR3 protein: CASSPVISGNTIYF. CDR3 nucleotide sequence: TGTGCCAGCAGCCCAGTCATCTCTGGAAACACCATATATTTT.

This chain links TRBV2 with TRBJ1-5; the D gene is possibly TRBD1 (5 bases). From germline, CDR1 is SNHLY and CDR2 FYNNEI. The CDR3 covers 15 residues. V lost 3 bases and J lost 0, with 9 bases in between. CDR3 in DNA: TGTGCCAGCAGTGACCAGGGTAATAGCAATCAGCCCCAGCATTTT. It yields the protein CASSDQGNSNQPQHF.

The rearrangement joins TRBV7-9 to TRBJ1-2; no definite D call. Trimming left V 5 bases short and J 0 bases short, with 16 bases between. This CDR3 comprises 16 residues. Per the germline V gene, CDR1 is SEHNR and CDR2 is FQNEAQ (reference sequence). CDR3 protein: CASSPKREGANYGYTF. CDR3 nucleotide sequence: TGTGCCAGCAGCCCCAAGAGAGAGGGTGCTAACTATGGCTACACCTTC.

This clone was seen once. The rearrangement uses TRBV5-1 and TRBJ2-7, with TRBD1 identical over 9 bases. Germline V gives CDR1 SGHRS, CDR2 YFSETQ. Trimming took 0 bases from V and 5 from J; bases not matched to a gene: 6. The CDR3 totals 15 residues. The DNA of the CDR3 is TGCGCCAGCAGCTTGGAGGCGGACAGGGGCCACGAGCAGTACTTC. This gives the protein CASSLEADRGHEQYF.

The chain uses TRBV27 and TRBJ1-6; 9 nucleotides line up with TRBD1. J was trimmed by 9 bases and V by 6 bases; bases with no gene match: 15. This CDR3 is built from 17 residues. Germline V gene lookup returns CDR1 MNHEY and CDR2 SMNVEV (reference sequence). CDR3 sequence (DNA): TGTGCCAGCAGGACGCAAACACAGGGGGCGCAGAGTTCACCCCTCCACTTT. Protein sequence: CASRTQTQGAQSSPLHF.

This clone has more than one count but fewer than ten. The CDR3 nucleotides are TGTGCCAGCAGTGACGGTTACAGGGCTTACGCCTACGAGCAGTACTTC. Translation gives CASSDGYRAYAYEQYF. The rearrangement uses TRBV2 and TRBJ2-7, with a possible D match to TRBD1 (6 bases). In germline, CDR1 is SNHLY, CDR2 FYNNEI. This CDR3 has 16 residues. V was trimmed by 3 bases and J by 2 bases, leaving 17 bases between them.

About this clone itself: Other DNA variants within this sample encode the same CDR3. The V call is TRBV6-6, the J call TRBJ1-1, with D unclear. Looked up from germline, CDR1 is MNHNY and CDR2 is SVGAGI (reference sequence). The CDR3 spans 13 residues. Trimming left V 2 bases short and J 1 base short, with 5 bases between. DNA for the CDR3: TGTGCCAGCAGTTACGCCGGGAACACTGAAGCTTTCTTT. Protein product: CASSYAGNTEAFF.

The chain links TRBV30 to TRBJ2-5; D is undetermined. Germline CDR1 is GTSNPN and CDR2 is SVGIG (reference sequence). Between the trimmed V and J ends, which lost 2 bases and 2 bases, there was a span of 12 bases. The CDR3 is 14 residues long. CDR3 coding DNA: TGTGCCTGGAGTCCGCAGATCTTTCAAGAGACCCAGTACTTC. Amino acids: CAWSPQIFQETQYF.

A single count supports this clone. V gene TRBV6-5 combines with J gene TRBJ2-6, with D hard to call. From germline, CDR1 is MNHEY and CDR2 SVGAGI. V was clipped by 8 bases and J by 0 bases, with 5 bases between them. The CDR3 spans 13 residues. The CDR3 spells CASRFSGANVLTF. CDR3 DNA sequence: TGTGCCAGCCGGTTCTCTGGGGCCAACGTCCTGACTTTC.

The rearrangement joins TRBV9 to TRBJ2-5; 7 nucleotides match TRBD2. CDR1 is SGDLS, CDR2 YYNGEE, per germline. The V and J ends lost 6 bases and 4 bases, in that order; junction bases with no gene match: 12. The CDR3 consists of 15 residues. Here the CDR3 reads CASTSGGGGRETQYF. CDR3 nucleotide sequence: TGTGCCAGCACCTCGGGCGGGGGAGGGCGAGAGACCCAGTACTTC.

The gene calls are TRBV6-5 and TRBJ1-4; no firm D call. This CDR3 is 12 amino acids long. V shed 6 bases and J shed 7 bases, with 9 bases lying between them. Germline V gives CDR1 MNHEY, CDR2 SVGAGI. In DNA form, the CDR3 reads TGTGCCAGCAGGGCGAGGGTTGAAAAACTGTTTTTT. Amino acid sequence: CASRARVEKLFF.

This clone was recorded only once. The chain joins TRBV30 to TRBJ1-1, with D uncertain. The CDR3 covers 13 residues. Germline CDR1 reads GTSNPN; CDR2 reads SVGIG (reference sequence). Trimming cost V 2 bases and J 0 bases, with 7 bases left between them. The CDR3 DNA is TGTGCCTGGAGTCGGAGAATGAACACTGAAGCTTTCTTT. Translated: CAWSRRMNTEAFF. The complete variable domain, with remaining parts taken from reference TRBV30 and TRBJ1-1, reads SQTIHQWPATLVQPVGSPLSLECTVEGTSNPNLYWYRQAAGRGLQLLFYSVGIGQISSEVPQNLSASRPQDRQFILSSKKLLLSDSGFYLCAWSRRMNTEAFFGQGTRLTVV.

V usage is TRBV19 and J usage is TRBJ1-5, with D perhaps TRBD1 (6 bases). CDR1 and CDR2 (germline): LNHDA, SQIVND (reference sequence). This CDR3 is built from 15 residues. V lost 7 bases and J lost 4, with 17 bases in between. For the CDR3, the DNA is TGTGCCAGTACACTAATGGGGGCGCGGAATCAGCCCCAGCATTTT. Translation gives CASTLMGARNQPQHF.

The V gene is TRBV24-1, the J gene TRBJ2-7; D might be TRBD2 (6 bases). From germline, CDR1 is KGHDR and CDR2 SFDVKD. The CDR3 has 11 residues. Trimming pared 9 bases from V and 7 bases from J, leaving 12 bases between. The CDR3 DNA follows: TGTGCCACCTGTAAGGCGGGGGAGCAGTACTTC. Translation gives CATCKAGEQYF.

This chain joins TRBV5-5 and TRBJ2-7; 7 bases match TRBD1. CDR3 length: 15 amino acids. The ends lost 5 bases at V and 0 bases at J; junction bases unmatched: 8. Germline CDR1 SGHKS, CDR2 YYEKEE (reference sequence). The CDR3 here is CASRARDSGSYEQYF. DNA for the CDR3: TGTGCCAGCAGGGCCCGGGACAGTGGCTCCTACGAGCAGTACTTC.

The chain uses TRBV12-3 or TRBV12-4 and TRBJ1-2; D perhaps matches TRBD1 (6 bases). V lost 1 base and J lost 8, with 11 bases in between. The length of the CDR3 is 13 residues. CDR3 in amino acids: CASSLDRVYGYTF. The CDR3 region has the DNA TGTGCCAGCAGTTTAGACAGGGTTTACGGCTACACCTTC.